These T cell receptor beta chains were read from a single sample in a study of blood T cell repertoires in COVID-19. Clones were sequenced by immunoSEQ multiplex PCR, and TCRdb holds only the in-frame ones, with some missing. The table shows about 120,000 clones, with about nine tenths occurring only once. Sequencing used peripheral blood. The receptor source for this set is an older woman with acute or convalescent COVID-19. The CDR3 runs from the conserved cysteine through the conserved F or W. Fields, in order: CDR3 length, J gene, clone size, D gene, V gene, CDR3 protein, CDR3 DNA. The D gene is left open where the match is weak. For some rows the clone size is stated as once, few or many, or as a class when expanded; others skip it.

>13|TRBJ1-2|many|TRBD1|TRBV9
CASSGRQGAGYTF
TGTGCCAGCAGCGGACGACAGGGGGCGGGCTACACCTTC
>14|TRBJ1-2|NA|TRBD1|TRBV19
CASSIFGQGKGYTF
TGTGCCAGTAGTATTTTCGGACAGGGAAAGGGCTACACCTTC
>16|TRBJ2-3|NA|TRBD1|TRBV11-2
CASSKKDRVRADTQYF
TGTGCCAGCAGCAAAAAAGACAGGGTTAGGGCAGATACGCAGTATTTT
>16|TRBJ1-1|NA|NA|TRBV5-1
CASSLGGPGGGTEAFF
TGCGCCAGCAGCTTGGGAGGTCCGGGGGGCGGCACTGAAGCTTTCTTT
>16|TRBJ2-1|once|TRBD2|TRBV5-5
CASSYGLAAAYNEQFF
TGTGCCAGCAGTTATGGACTAGCGGCCGCCTACAATGAGCAGTTCTTC
>15|TRBJ2-7|NA|NA|TRBV2
CASSVRQEHYYEQYF
TGTGCCAGCTCGGTACGACAGGAACACTACTACGAGCAGTACTTC
>13|TRBJ1-1|NA|NA|TRBV12-3/TRBV12-4
CASSLRGGQRAFF
TGTGCCAGCAGTTTGAGGGGGGGGCAGAGGGCTTTCTTT
>14|TRBJ1-1|NA|TRBD1|TRBV11-2
CASSLGQGYTEAFF
TGTGCCAGCAGCTTAGGACAGGGCTACACTGAAGCTTTCTTT
>17|TRBJ2-3|NA|TRBD2|TRBV9
CASSVQRGGFRTDTQYF
TGTGCCAGCAGCGTCCAGCGGGGGGGTTTCAGGACAGATACGCAGTATTTT
>13|TRBJ2-1|NA|TRBD2|TRBV10-3
CAVEGTSGGEQFF
TGTGCCGTAGAGGGGACTAGCGGAGGTGAGCAGTTCTTC
>16|TRBJ1-6|NA|TRBD1|TRBV5-1
CASSTFGQGSYSPLHF
TGCGCCAGCAGCACCTTCGGACAGGGGTCTTATTCACCCCTCCACTTT
>14|TRBJ1-5|NA|NA|TRBV6-1
CASSDAPGYQPQHF
TGTGCCAGCAGTGACGCTCCGGGGTATCAGCCCCAGCATTTT
>12|TRBJ1-4|few|NA|TRBV3-1/TRBV3-2
CASSHGEGGFVF
TGTGCCAGCAGCCACGGGGAGGGCGGATTTGTTTTT
>18|TRBJ1-3|NA|TRBD1|TRBV28
CASSLLNPGQGTGNTIYF
TGTGCCAGCAGTCTATTAAACCCGGGACAGGGGACTGGAAACACCATATATTTT
>15|TRBJ2-5|NA|TRBD1|TRBV28
CASSPGQGTGETQYF
TGTGCCAGCAGCCCGGGACAGGGGACGGGAGAGACCCAGTACTTC
>16|TRBJ2-1|NA|TRBD2|TRBV7-3
CASSFCLAGEFNEQFF
TGTGCCAGCAGCTTTTGTTTAGCGGGGGAGTTCAATGAGCAGTTCTTC
>13|TRBJ1-2|NA|NA|TRBV11-2
CASSLESRHGYTF
TGTGCCAGCAGCTTAGAAAGCCGCCATGGCTACACCTTC
>17|TRBJ2-3|NA|TRBD2|TRBV7-2
CASSLEGTSGFTDTQYF
TGTGCCAGCAGCTTAGAAGGGACTAGCGGGTTCACAGATACGCAGTATTTT
>17|TRBJ1-4|NA|TRBD1|TRBV6-6
CASSRRLAGGGGEKLFF
TGTGCCAGCAGTCGGCGGTTGGCAGGGGGCGGAGGGGAAAAACTGTTTTTT
>16|TRBJ1-2|NA|TRBD1|TRBV7-8
CASSPKLTGVGYGYTF
TGTGCCAGCAGCCCAAAACTCACAGGGGTTGGCTATGGCTACACCTTC
>15|TRBJ2-2|NA|TRBD1|TRBV5-1
CASSRTGVNTGELFF
TGCGCCAGCAGCCGTACAGGGGTGAACACCGGGGAGCTGTTTTTT
>13|TRBJ1-5|NA|NA|TRBV29-1
CSVVFGLSQPQHF
TGCAGCGTTGTCTTCGGGTTAAGTCAGCCCCAGCATTTT
>18|TRBJ2-3|NA|TRBD2|TRBV30
CAWSLPGTSGGFTDTQYF
TGTGCCTGGAGCCTCCCGGGGACTAGCGGGGGGTTCACAGATACGCAGTATTTT
>13|TRBJ2-2|NA|NA|TRBV7-3
CASSPRGGGELFF
TGTGCCAGCAGCCCTCGAGGGGGCGGGGAGCTGTTTTTT
>13|TRBJ1-4|NA|NA|TRBV19
CASSSQGGEKLFF
TGTGCCAGCTCGTCCCAGGGAGGTGAAAAACTGTTTTTT
>15|TRBJ2-2|NA|TRBD2|TRBV6-2/TRBV6-3
CASSPAGLGAGELFF
TGTGCCAGCAGTCCCGCGGGACTAGGGGCCGGGGAGCTGTTTTTT
>22|TRBJ2-6|once|NA|TRBV27
CASSSPARGGSPFQSGANVLTF
TGTGCCAGCAGTTCCCCCGCTCGTGGAGGGTCTCCTTTTCAGTCTGGGGCCAACGTCCTGACTTTC
>17|TRBJ1-2|few|NA|TRBV19
CASSPPEEGRNTYGYTF
TGTGCCAGTAGCCCCCCAGAGGAGGGCCGGAATACCTATGGCTACACCTTC
>14|TRBJ2-7|NA|NA|TRBV5-6
CASSLGGDTYEQYF
TGTGCCAGCAGCTTGGGTGGGGACACCTACGAGCAGTACTTC
>15|TRBJ1-5|NA|TRBD1|TRBV19
CASSQRTGGFQPQHF
TGTGCCAGTAGCCAAAGGACAGGGGGTTTTCAGCCCCAGCATTTT
>11|TRBJ2-7|few|NA|TRBV7-9
CASSLRGLQYF
TGTGCCAGCAGCCTCAGGGGCTTGCAGTACTTC